What follows are 31 T cell receptor beta chains derived from one specimen sequenced in a study of T cells in localized non-small cell lung cancer. The method was immunoSEQ multiplex PCR; TCRdb's version includes in-frame clones alone and lacks a portion of them. The sample shows just over 20,000 clones, more than 75% of them seen only once. Sequencing was performed on PBMCs, taken before any cancer treatment. The receptor source for this set is a woman between 35 and 70 years old with stage II squamous cell lung carcinoma.

The chain carries TRBV28 and TRBJ1-2, with TRBD1 matching over 10 bases. Losses at the gene ends were 6 bases for V and 8 bases for J; bases not matched to a gene: 9. Germline V gene data show CDR1 as MDHEN and CDR2 as SYDVKM. The CDR3 runs to 14 residues. CDR3: CASRPDRGRGGYTF. DNA of the CDR3: TGTGCCAGCAGGCCTGACAGGGGGCGAGGGGGCTACACCTTC.

The chain is built from TRBV2 and TRBJ2-2; 12 bases are shared with TRBD2. From germline, CDR1 is SNHLY and CDR2 FYNNEI. The V segment lost 4 bases and the J segment 8 bases; nucleotides outside the gene matches: 5. This CDR3 is built from 15 residues. CDR3 coding DNA: TGTGCCAGCAGTGTGGGACTAGCGGGTGGGGGGGAGCTGTTTTTT. Translated, it gives CASSVGLAGGGELFF. Filled out from reference TRBV2 and TRBJ2-2, the complete variable domain reads EPEVTQTPSHQVTQMGQEVILRCVPISNHLYFYWYRQILGQKVEFLVSFYNNEISEKSEIFDDQFSVERPDGSNFTLKIRSTKLEDSAMYFCASSVGLAGGGELFFGEGSRLTVL.

V gene TRBV4-2 combines with J gene TRBJ1-1; 7 nucleotides align to TRBD1. There are 15 residues in the CDR3. Germline V gives CDR1 LGHNA, CDR2 YNFKEQ. With V trimmed by 5 bases and J by 3 bases, 9 bases remained unmatched. The CDR3: CASSSRQGVDTEAFF. The CDR3 region has the DNA TGTGCCAGCAGCTCGCGACAGGGAGTAGACACTGAAGCTTTCTTT.

The chain employs TRBV2 and TRBJ2-2; TRBD1 matches at 9 bases. The length of the CDR3 is 15 residues. V lost 6 bases to trimming and J lost 7 bases; unmatched junction nucleotides: 9. CDR1 is SNHLY, CDR2 FYNNEI, per germline. CDR3 in amino acids: CASRPFTGGLGELFF. The CDR3 region has the DNA TGTGCCAGCAGGCCCTTCACAGGGGGCCTCGGGGAGCTGTTTTTT.

The gene calls are TRBV28 and TRBJ2-1; D might be TRBD1 or TRBD2, each matching 6 bases. This CDR3 has 16 amino acids. The germline V gene has CDR1 MDHEN and CDR2 SYDVKM. V gave up 7 bases and J gave up 3 bases, with 19 bases separating them. The CDR3 nucleotides are TGTGCCAGCAACACAATAAGGGGGGTGTACTACAATGAGCAGTTCTTC. Protein sequence: CASNTIRGVYYNEQFF.

The chain uses TRBV5-5 and TRBJ1-1; D is unclear. Trimming took 0 bases from V and 0 from J, leaving 6 bases between them. The CDR3 is made up of 14 amino acids. Germline V gene lookup returns CDR1 SGHKS and CDR2 YYEKEE (reference sequence). The CDR3 DNA reads TGTGCCAGCAGCTTGGAACCGATGAACACTGAAGCTTTCTTT. Translating it yields CASSLEPMNTEAFF.

This clone was seen just once. V gene TRBV9 combines with J gene TRBJ2-3; D possibly corresponds to TRBD2 (5 bases). In germline, CDR1 is SGDLS, CDR2 YYNGEE. The CDR3 has 14 amino acids. V was pared by 0 bases and J by 8 bases, with 13 bases between. This CDR3 is CASSVGTQSPTQYF. Written as DNA, the CDR3 is TGTGCCAGCAGCGTAGGGACTCAATCCCCTACGCAGTATTTT.

The chain links TRBV7-9 to TRBJ2-3; TRBD1 is a possible D gene (6 bases). The CDR3 totals 14 residues. Looked up from germline, CDR1 is SEHNR and CDR2 is FQNEAQ (reference sequence). V dropped 5 bases and J dropped 2 bases, with 11 bases sitting between them. The DNA for the CDR3 is TGTGCCAGCAGCCCCGGACAGTCCACAGATACGCAGTATTTT. It is translated as CASSPGQSTDTQYF.

The chain uses TRBV5-1 and TRBJ2-3; TRBD1 might be the D (6 bases). Germline CDR1 and CDR2: SGHRS and YFSETQ. This CDR3 contains 14 residues. Between the trimmed V and J ends, which lost 0 bases and 3 bases, there was a span of 8 bases. CDR3 sequence reads: CASSLAQGTDTQYF. DNA of the CDR3: TGCGCCAGCAGCTTGGCGCAGGGGACAGATACGCAGTATTTT.

The rearrangement links TRBV10-3 to TRBJ1-5; 11 bases line up with TRBD1. Germline-derived CDR1 and CDR2 are ENHRY and SYGVKD. V lost 0 bases to trimming and J lost 6 bases; unmatched junction nucleotides: 1. The CDR3 has 15 residues. This CDR3 is CAISESGQGAQPQHF. The CDR3 bases are TGTGCCATCAGTGAGTCAGGACAGGGGGCTCAGCCCCAGCATTTT.

The gene calls are TRBV5-8 and TRBJ1-2; D gene unclear. The germline gives CDR1 SGHTS, CDR2 YDEGEE. Trimming removed 0 bases at V and 0 bases at J, with 12 bases between. This CDR3 contains 16 residues. This chain's CDR3 is CASSLGYGTSNYGYTF. The CDR3 nucleotides read TGTGCCAGCAGCTTGGGGTACGGTACTTCTAACTATGGCTACACCTTC.

The chain uses TRBV9 and TRBJ2-3; 9 bases match TRBD2. From germline, CDR1 is SGDLS and CDR2 YYNGEE. Losses at the gene ends were 4 bases for V and 0 bases for J; bases not matched to a gene: 9. This CDR3 is built from 17 residues. CDR3 sequence: CASSRYETSGSTDTQYF. CDR3 in DNA: TGTGCCAGCAGCCGATATGAGACTAGCGGCAGCACAGATACGCAGTATTTT.

The chain has TRBV18 and TRBJ2-5; no definite D call. The CDR3 contains 14 residues. The V and J ends lost 1 base and 4 bases respectively, with 10 bases between them. Germline V lookup: CDR1 KGHSH, CDR2 LQKENI. For the CDR3, the DNA is TGTGCCAGCTCACCACAAGCTAGTCGAGAGACCCAGTACTTC. It specifies CASSPQASRETQYF. Full variable domain (outside the CDR3, taken from reference TRBV18 and TRBJ2-5): NAGVMQNPRHLVRRRGQEARLRCSPMKGHSHVYWYRQLPEEGLKFMVYLQKENIIDESGMPKERFSAEFPKEGPSILRIQQVVRGDSAAYFCASSPQASRETQYFGPGTRLLVL.

The chain couples TRBV6-6 to TRBJ1-2; D possibly corresponds to TRBD1 (6 bases). This CDR3 is built from 15 residues. The V and J ends lost 4 bases and 5 bases respectively, with 17 bases between them. Germline CDR1 reads MNHNY; CDR2 reads SVGAGI (reference sequence). The CDR3 is CASSSSGQSLYGYTF. DNA for the CDR3: TGTGCCAGCAGTTCGAGCGGACAGTCTCTATATGGCTACACCTTC.

The chain couples TRBV11-2 to TRBJ2-7; 9 positions agree with TRBD2. V shed 0 bases and J 7 bases; nucleotides not matched to a gene: 7. Germline loops: CDR1 SGHAT, CDR2 FQNNGV. The CDR3 consists of 15 residues. CDR3 in amino acids: CASSLDVAGASEQYF. CDR3 in DNA: TGTGCCAGCAGCTTAGATGTAGCGGGAGCTTCGGAGCAGTACTTC.

The chain uses TRBV10-1 and TRBJ1-1; unclear D gene. Germline V gene sequence: CDR1 WNHNN, CDR2 SYGVQD (reference sequence). V dropped 6 bases and J dropped 4 bases, with 12 bases sitting between them. CDR3 length: 13 residues. CDR3 in amino acids: CASRMDVATEAFF. DNA of the CDR3: TGCGCCAGCAGGATGGACGTTGCCACTGAAGCTTTCTTT.

V usage is TRBV27 and J usage is TRBJ2-1, with 9 positions matching TRBD2. This CDR3 has 14 amino acids. V lost 6 bases, J lost 3 bases, and 3 bases stayed unmatched. Germline V gives CDR1 MNHEY, CDR2 SMNVEV (reference sequence). DNA for the CDR3: TGTGCCAGCAGGGGCGGGGGGGGCTACAATGAGCAGTTCTTC. It is translated as CASRGGGGYNEQFF.

The rearrangement joins TRBV4-1 to TRBJ2-2, with a weak D call TRBD2 (6 bases). The CDR3 spans 16 residues. With 1 base removed from V and 5 bases from J, the gap between germline ends came to 14 bases. In germline, CDR1 is MGHRA, CDR2 YSYEKL. CDR3: CASSQAPGTGTGELFF. Here the CDR3 DNA reads TGCGCCAGCAGCCAAGCCCCGGGGACTGGGACCGGGGAGCTGTTTTTT.

This clone has just a few counts. This sequence joins TRBV7-3 and TRBJ2-3; the match to TRBD2 covers 13 bases. Germline V CDR1 and CDR2: SGHTA, FQGTGA. The ends lost 6 bases at V and 2 bases at J; junction bases unmatched: 5. There are 16 residues in the CDR3. The CDR3 nucleotides read TGTGCCAGCAGTCCCGGGACTAGCGGGGTCACAGATACGCAGTATTTT. Translated, it gives CASSPGTSGVTDTQYF.

J is TRBJ1-1 and V is TRBV7-9, with a weak D call TRBD1 (6 bases). Germline lookup yields CDR1 SEHNR and CDR2 FQNEAQ (reference sequence). The CDR3 is made up of 14 amino acids. Between the trimmed V and J ends, which lost 10 bases and 3 bases, there was a span of 18 bases. CDR3 in DNA: TGTGCCACCGGATCCGAGGGGGGGCACACTGAAGCTTTCTTT. Amino acid sequence: CATGSEGGHTEAFF.

J is TRBJ1-6 and V is TRBV5-4, with a weak D call TRBD1 (6 bases). Trimming removed 6 bases at V and 7 bases at J, with 14 bases between. The germline V gene has CDR1 SGHNT and CDR2 YYREEE (reference sequence). The CDR3 has 14 residues. The CDR3 sequence is CASTLQGRNSPLHF. CDR3 DNA: TGTGCCAGCACCCTACAGGGAAGAAATTCACCCCTCCACTTT.

The V call is TRBV7-2, the J call TRBJ2-5, with D maybe TRBD2 (5 bases). The V end lost 3 bases, the J end lost 4 bases, and 15 bases lay between the germline ends. Germline V gene lookup returns CDR1 SGHTA and CDR2 FQGNSA. The CDR3 is 15 amino acids. The CDR3 bases are TGTGCCAGCAGCTTTGCCGGAGGCGGCGGAGAGACCCAGTACTTC. It yields the protein CASSFAGGGGETQYF.

V is TRBV19 and J is TRBJ2-2, with D possibly called TRBD1 or TRBD2 (5 bases each). V was pared by 4 bases and J by 6 bases, with 18 bases between. CDR3 size: 16 residues. CDR1 is LNHDA, CDR2 SQIVND, per germline (reference sequence). The CDR3 DNA sequence: TGTGCCAGTAGTACAAGAGGGGCGGGCCCGGCCGGGGAGCTGTTTTTT. Protein sequence: CASSTRGAGPAGELFF.

This clone appeared a few times. This sequence joins TRBV30 and TRBJ2-3, with a possible D match to TRBD1 (5 bases). In germline, CDR1 is GTSNPN, CDR2 SVGIG (reference sequence). Between the trimmed V and J ends, which lost 0 bases and 3 bases, there was a span of 22 bases. This CDR3 has 18 residues. The CDR3 sequence: CAWSVVWGNPADTDTQYF. The CDR3 bases are TGTGCCTGGAGTGTAGTTTGGGGCAATCCTGCTGATACAGATACGCAGTATTTT.

V and J are TRBV2 and TRBJ1-4; D gene uncertain. The CDR3 contains 13 residues. Trimming stripped 3 bases from V and 8 bases from J, with 10 bases between. CDR1 and CDR2 from the germline V gene are SNHLY and FYNNEI. CDR3: CASSETRGEKLFF. In DNA form, the CDR3 reads TGTGCCAGCAGTGAGACGAGAGGGGAAAAACTGTTTTTT.

The chain is built from TRBV28 and TRBJ1-2; D is ambiguous. Trimming stripped 3 bases from V and 5 bases from J, with 10 bases between. Per germline, CDR1 MDHEN and CDR2 SYDVKM. The CDR3 length is 13 residues. The CDR3 loop is CASSLALLYGYTF. As DNA, the CDR3 is TGTGCCAGCAGTTTGGCCCTACTGTATGGCTACACCTTC.

This clone was counted a few times. V and J are TRBV27 and TRBJ1-2; tentatively, D is TRBD1 (6 bases). Germline V CDR1 and CDR2: MNHEY, SMNVEV (reference sequence). The CDR3 is made up of 14 amino acids. V lost 2 bases and J 8 bases, leaving 15 bases between the germline ends. In DNA, the CDR3 is TGTGCCAGCAGTTTAGCAGGGGCGGGAGGAGGCTACACCTTC. The encoded protein is CASSLAGAGGGYTF.

The rearrangement joins TRBV7-6 to TRBJ2-1; maybe TRBD1 (8 bases). This CDR3 has 15 residues. Germline V CDR1 and CDR2: SGHVS, FNYEAQ. With 3 bases removed from V and 7 bases from J, the gap between germline ends came to 16 bases. CDR3 in amino acids: CASSFGQGGWNEQFF. DNA of the CDR3: TGTGCCAGCAGCTTCGGACAGGGAGGGTGGAATGAGCAGTTCTTC.

The J gene is TRBJ2-1, the V gene TRBV2, with unresolved D. Trimming took off 4 bases at V and 8 bases at J, with 12 bases between the two ends. CDR1 SNHLY and CDR2 FYNNEI come from the germline V gene. The CDR3 runs to 13 residues. This CDR3 reads CASSGPLGDEQFF. CDR3 nucleotide sequence: TGTGCCAGCAGTGGACCCCTCGGTGATGAGCAGTTCTTC.

The chain couples TRBV19 to TRBJ1-2; D possibly corresponds to TRBD1 (6 bases). Germline-derived CDR1 and CDR2 are LNHDA and SQIVND (reference sequence). The ends were cut back, 2 bases at V and 7 bases at J, with 14 bases in the middle. The CDR3 extends over 14 amino acids. CDR3 amino acids: CASSITQGGGGYTF. CDR3 DNA: TGTGCCAGTAGTATAACACAGGGAGGAGGTGGCTACACCTTC. Full variable domain (outside the CDR3, taken from reference TRBV19 and TRBJ1-2): DGGITQSPKYLFRKEGQNVTLSCEQNLNHDAMYWYRQDPGQGLRLIYYSQIVNDFQKGDIAEGYSVSREKKESFPLTVTSAQKNPTAFYLCASSITQGGGGYTFGSGTRLTVV.

The chain is built from TRBV19 and TRBJ2-6; perhaps D is TRBD1 or TRBD2 (5 bases each). The CDR3 runs to 23 residues. V lost 5 bases to trimming and J lost 0 bases, with 32 bases between them. Germline CDR1 LNHDA, CDR2 SQIVND (reference sequence). CDR3 amino acids: CASSARGVSWVGVPNSGANVLTF. The CDR3 coding sequence is TGTGCCAGTAGTGCACGAGGGGTTTCGTGGGTTGGTGTCCCAAACTCTGGGGCCAACGTCCTGACTTTC.